The present entry profiles one T cell receptor beta chain with its context. Excluded were patients having autoimmune disease history or systemic immunosuppression. This table comes from immunoSEQ multiplex PCR, and its TCRdb copy is limited to in-frame clones, with some not included. The sample lists roughly 76,000 clones; roughly nine tenths were seen once. V lost 4 bases and J lost 9, with 13 bases in between. Germline CDR1 SQVTM, CDR2 ANQGSEA. This CDR3 spans 12 amino acids. The sample comes from a study of OX40 agonist ivuxolimab in advanced cancers. Across the study: At around 81% male, the cohort had a mean age of 60 years, ranging from about 23 to 80. Partial responses were achieved by three patients, one with hepatocellular carcinoma and two with cutaneous melanoma.

This receptor was taken from an adult with an advanced solid tumor such as melanoma, head and neck, liver or kidney cancer. The gene calls are TRBV29-1 and TRBJ2-1, with D unclear. The specimen comprised CD4+ or CD8+ T cells sorted from blood, sampled in a trial of the OX40 agonist ivuxolimab. The CDR3 loop reads CSVAGWDGEQFF. In DNA, the CDR3 is TGCAGCGTTGCTGGGTGGGATGGTGAGCAGTTCTTC.